One sample yielded the 32 T cell receptor beta chains listed below, sequenced in a study of beta chain features in type 1 diabetes (dated by TCRdb to the late 2010s). Points the paper makes about the study in general: In all four CD4+ subsets, TCRB CDR3 length was moderately but significantly shorter in type 1 diabetes patients.

Library method: the immunoSEQ multiplex PCR assay. All of the isolated RNA was reverse transcribed with the High Capacity cDNA Reverse Transcription Kit, so expressed TCRB transcripts were sequenced. The source is immuneACCESS, and TCRdb retained only in-frame sequences with V and J called. Part of the clones is not carried over; for the studies checked, unresolved V genes explain less than half of this, and the remainder is unexplained. The sample has 140,000 to 150,000 clones on record, about an eighth of them singletons. The top ten clones comprise roughly 1.4% of the sample. The antigens these receptors bind are not known. Material: central memory CD4+ T cells from blood. These receptors were collected from a man aged 18-30 years with type 1 diabetes.

The rearrangement uses TRBV29-1 and TRBJ2-7; D remains unclear. The germline V gene has CDR1 SQVTM and CDR2 ANQGSEA. Trimming pared 6 bases from V and 7 bases from J, leaving 13 bases between. The CDR3 totals 11 residues. CDR3 nucleotide sequence: TGCAGCGTAGGAGACACGAGGGAGCAGTACTTC. It is translated as CSVGDTREQYF.

The chain uses TRBV27 and TRBJ2-7, with 9 bases identical to TRBD1. The germline V gene has CDR1 MNHEY and CDR2 SMNVEV (reference sequence). CDR3 size: 14 residues. Trimming removed 2 bases from V and 2 bases from J; junction bases left unmatched: 1. The CDR3 region is CASSLGQGTYEQYF. The DNA for the CDR3 is TGTGCCAGCAGTTTAGGACAGGGGACCTACGAGCAGTACTTC.

The rearrangement links TRBV5-1 to TRBJ2-3; 8 bases fit TRBD1. Trimming removed 4 bases from V and 0 bases from J; junction bases left unmatched: 7. The CDR3 has 16 amino acids. Looked up from germline, CDR1 is SGHRS and CDR2 is YFSETQ. The DNA of the CDR3 is TGCGCCAGCAGCCCCGGGACAGGCTACAGCACAGATACGCAGTATTTT. It translates to CASSPGTGYSTDTQYF.

This rearrangement joins TRBV14 to TRBJ1-2, with TRBD1 as a possible D gene (5 bases). The CDR3 loop spans 16 amino acids. Per germline, CDR1 SGHDN and CDR2 FVKESK. The V end lost 4 bases, the J end lost 8 bases, and 23 bases lay between the germline ends. DNA of the CDR3: TGTGCCAGCAGCCGTTTATTGGGGCCAGACAGTTTCGGCTACACCTTC. The encoded protein is CASSRLLGPDSFGYTF.

This rearrangement joins TRBV10-2 to TRBJ1-1, with D unclear. This CDR3 spans 14 amino acids. Per germline, CDR1 WSHSY and CDR2 SAAADI. The V end lost 5 bases, the J end lost 3 bases, and 13 bases lay between the germline ends. CDR3: CASSPGKEYTEAFF. In DNA form, the CDR3 reads TGCGCCAGCAGTCCAGGAAAGGAGTACACTGAAGCTTTCTTT.

This clone was recorded a few times. The chain carries TRBV2 and TRBJ2-1; perhaps TRBD2 as D (5 bases). There are 14 residues in the CDR3. V lost 7 bases to trimming and J lost 9 bases, with 19 bases between them. Germline V gene lookup returns CDR1 SNHLY and CDR2 FYNNEI. This chain's CDR3 is CASIEGNTLGEQFF. The CDR3 region has the DNA TGTGCCAGCATTGAGGGAAATACACTGGGTGAGCAGTTCTTC.

This clone was counted only a few times. V usage is TRBV28 and J usage is TRBJ1-3; 8 positions match TRBD1. Germline CDR1 is MDHEN and CDR2 is SYDVKM. The V gene end was trimmed by 4 bases and the J gene end by 4 bases; junction bases not matched to a gene: 12. The CDR3 runs 17 residues. CDR3 bases: TGTGCCAGCAGTTCCGGACAGGGCTTTTTTGGCGGAAACACCATATATTTT. As protein: CASSSGQGFFGGNTIYF.

In its sample, this clone was seen a few times. The chain has TRBV5-1 and TRBJ1-5; no clear D. CDR3 size: 15 residues. V was shortened by 0 bases and J by 3 bases, with 10 bases between the two germline ends. Germline loops: CDR1 SGHRS, CDR2 YFSETQ. The CDR3 region is CASSLEGINNQPQHF. The CDR3 DNA sequence: TGCGCCAGCAGCTTGGAGGGAATCAACAATCAGCCCCAGCATTTT.

The J gene is TRBJ2-1, the V gene TRBV11-3, with TRBD2 matching 10 bases. Germline assignment: CDR1 SGHNT and CDR2 YENEEA. The J segment lost 6 bases and the V segment lost 1 base, leaving 3 bases of the junction unmatched. The CDR3 runs 15 residues. The CDR3 DNA sequence: TGTGCCAGCAGCTTAGGCAGCGGGGGGGCCAATGAGCAGTTCTTC. Its protein product is CASSLGSGGANEQFF.

The chain links TRBV6-6 to TRBJ2-5; 13 bases agree with TRBD2. Germline V lookup: CDR1 MNHNY, CDR2 SVGAGI (reference sequence). With 7 bases clipped from V and 5 bases from J, the junction kept 7 bases outside the gene matches. The CDR3 extends over 15 amino acids. The CDR3 region has the DNA TGTGCCAGCAACCTACTAGCGGGGGGGCCGGAGACCCAGTACTTC. The encoded protein is CASNLLAGGPETQYF.

This clone occurred a few times. The rearrangement joins TRBV28 to TRBJ1-5; tentative D call: TRBD1 (6 bases). The CDR3 has 14 residues. The V and J ends lost 7 bases and 9 bases respectively, with 19 bases between them. The V gene's germline CDR1 is MDHEN and CDR2 SYDVKM. CDR3 sequence reads: CASTTGGPQLPQHF. DNA for the CDR3: TGTGCCAGCACCACGGGGGGGCCCCAATTGCCCCAGCATTTT.

This clone has a handful of counts. The chain carries TRBV30 and TRBJ1-5, with D possibly matching TRBD1 (5 bases). The CDR3 loop spans 14 amino acids. V lost 3 bases and J lost 2, with 11 bases in between. Germline CDR1 GTSNPN, CDR2 SVGIG (reference sequence). In DNA form, the CDR3 reads TGTGCCTGGAGCCTAGGGGTTGGCAATCAGCCCCAGCATTTT. Translated, it gives CAWSLGVGNQPQHF.

Details on this clone: The sample contains more than one DNA sequence encoding this CDR3. The chain employs TRBV29-1 and TRBJ2-5; D is possibly TRBD2 (5 bases). Deletions cut 1 base from V and 5 bases from J, with 11 bases between. The CDR3 is 13 residues long. The germline gives CDR1 SQVTM, CDR2 ANQGSEA. CDR3 sequence reads: CSVEGGHRETQYF. The CDR3 DNA reads as TGCAGCGTTGAAGGCGGGCACCGGGAGACCCAGTACTTC.

This clone has just a few counts. The chain has TRBV6-5 and TRBJ1-1; D might be TRBD1 (5 bases). Per the germline V gene, CDR1 is MNHEY and CDR2 is SVGAGI. Between the trimmed V and J ends, which lost 6 bases and 1 base, there was a span of 15 bases. The CDR3 sequence is 15 residues long. CDR3 coding DNA: TGTGCCAGCAGCCGTGAAACGACAGCGAACACTGAAGCTTTCTTT. The encoded protein is CASSRETTANTEAFF.

A remark on this clone: An end of the junction differs from the germline gene, which may be a read error. The V call is TRBV4-2, the J call TRBJ2-1; D perhaps matches TRBD2 (6 bases). Germline V lookup: CDR1 LGHNA, CDR2 YNFKEQ. The CDR3 is 17 amino acids. CDR3 in DNA: TGTGCCAGCAGCCAAGATTCTGGGGGGAGCTCCTACTATGAGCAGTTCTTC. Its translation: CASSQDSGGSSYYEQFF.

The sample holds many counts of this clone. This rearrangement joins TRBV30 to TRBJ2-7, with D hard to call. V dropped 7 bases and J dropped 2 bases, with 15 bases sitting between them. Germline assignment: CDR1 GTSNPN and CDR2 SVGIG (reference sequence). This CDR3 region has 13 residues. The CDR3, as DNA: TGTGCCTCCAATGGACGGTTTACCTACGAGCAGTACTTC. This gives the protein CASNGRFTYEQYF.

The rearrangement uses TRBV27 and TRBJ1-2; D is undetermined. The CDR3 runs 19 residues. Per the germline V gene, CDR1 is MNHEY and CDR2 is SMNVEV (reference sequence). V lost 2 bases, J lost 0 bases, and 22 bases lay in between. CDR3 protein: CASSLNPGPRIDANYGYTF. Written as DNA, the CDR3 is TGTGCCAGCAGTTTAAACCCCGGCCCGAGGATTGATGCTAACTATGGCTACACCTTC.

V is TRBV7-2 and J is TRBJ2-5, with TRBD1 identical over 9 bases. The CDR3 is made up of 14 amino acids. CDR1 and CDR2 (germline): SGHTA, FQGNSA. With 3 bases clipped from V and 5 bases from J, the junction kept 4 bases outside the gene matches. In DNA form, the CDR3 reads TGTGCCAGCAGCTTGGACAGGGGTAGTGAGACCCAGTACTTC. It encodes CASSLDRGSETQYF.

This clone was counted between two and nine times. The chain is built from TRBV2 and TRBJ1-4, with D unresolved. Trimming pared 7 bases from V and 5 bases from J, leaving 11 bases between. Germline-derived CDR1 and CDR2 are SNHLY and FYNNEI. CDR3 size: 13 residues. CDR3 DNA: TGTGCCAGCAACTTGAGTCCCAATGAAAAACTGTTTTTT. It is translated as CASNLSPNEKLFF.

This clone was counted between two and nine times. The chain links TRBV6-1 to TRBJ2-7, with D possibly being TRBD1 (5 bases). Germline V lookup: CDR1 MNHNS, CDR2 SASEGT. The CDR3 has 13 residues. V lost 4 bases to trimming and J lost 3 bases, with 10 bases between them. CDR3: CASSVDTYYEQYF. The CDR3 DNA reads as TGTGCCAGCAGTGTGGACACCTACTACGAGCAGTACTTC.

V usage is TRBV7-8 and J usage is TRBJ2-7; 7 bases agree with TRBD1. Trimming removed 5 bases from V and 2 bases from J; junction bases left unmatched: 3. Per the germline V gene, CDR1 is SGHVS and CDR2 is FQNEAQ. CDR3 size: 13 residues. DNA of the CDR3: TGTGCCAGCAGCACGGGACAGCCCTACGAGCAGTACTTC. Encoded protein: CASSTGQPYEQYF. Full variable domain (missing parts from reference TRBV7-8 and TRBJ2-7): GAGVSQSPRYKVAKRGQDVALRCDPISGHVSLFWYQQALGQGPEFLTYFQNEAQLDKSGLPSDRFFAERPEGSVSTLKIQRTQQEDSAVYLCASSTGQPYEQYFGPGTRLTVT.

The chain has TRBV4-1 and TRBJ1-4, with D possibly being TRBD1 (6 bases). V dropped 4 bases and J dropped 1 base, with 16 bases sitting between them. Germline lookup yields CDR1 MGHRA and CDR2 YSYEKL. The CDR3 loop spans 17 amino acids. CDR3 amino acids: CASSPGTPLGTNEKLFF. The CDR3 DNA reads as TGCGCCAGCAGCCCCGGGACACCTCTCGGAACTAATGAAAAACTGTTTTTT.

This clone was recorded a few times. V usage is TRBV5-1 and J usage is TRBJ1-5; tentatively, D is TRBD1 (6 bases). The CDR3 runs 15 residues. V was cut by 4 bases and J by 5 bases, with 16 bases left in between. CDR1 is SGHRS, CDR2 YFSETQ, per germline. CDR3 loop: CASSPNIGGHQPQHF. In DNA, the CDR3 is TGCGCCAGCAGCCCTAATATCGGGGGGCATCAGCCCCAGCATTTT. Supplemented by reference TRBV5-1 and TRBJ1-5, the full variable domain reads KAGVTQTPRYLIKTRGQQVTLSCSPISGHRSVSWYQQTPGQGLQFLFEYFSETQRNKGNFPGRFSGRQFSNSRSEMNVSTLELGDSALYLCASSPNIGGHQPQHFGDGTRLSIL.

The chain recombines TRBV5-1 with TRBJ1-1; TRBD1 aligns across 7 bases. The CDR3 consists of 14 residues. The junction had 6 bases not matched to a gene; V was cut back by 4 bases and J by 3 bases. From germline, CDR1 is SGHRS and CDR2 YFSETQ. The chain's CDR3 is CASSPDGQDTEAFF. CDR3 coding DNA: TGCGCCAGCAGCCCCGACGGACAGGACACTGAAGCTTTCTTT.

This clone came up many times. This chain uses TRBV29-1 with TRBJ1-4, with no clear D. Per germline, CDR1 SQVTM and CDR2 ANQGSEA. This CDR3 spans 12 amino acids. The CDR3 here is CTAGNTNEKLFF. In DNA, the CDR3 is TGCACCGCCGGGAATACTAATGAAAAACTGTTTTTT. Complete variable domain (other parts from reference TRBV29-1 and TRBJ1-4): SAVISQKPSRDICQRGTSLTIQCQVDSQVTMMFWYRQQPGQSLTLIATANQGSEATYESGFVIDKFPISRPNLTFSTLTVSNMSPEDSSIYLCTAGNTNEKLFFGSGTQLSVL.

This clone has a handful of counts. The V and J genes are TRBV7-2 and TRBJ1-1; D unresolved. V was clipped by 5 bases and J by 0 bases, with 10 bases between them. Germline values: CDR1 SGHTA, CDR2 FQGNSA. This CDR3 is built from 14 residues. CDR3 DNA: TGTGCCAGCAGCGCCCAGGTCGTGAACACTGAAGCTTTCTTT. It is translated as CASSAQVVNTEAFF.

The CDR3 coding sequence is TGTGCCAGCAGCTACGGACAGGCCATGAACACTGAAGCTTTCTTT. Translated, it gives CASSYGQAMNTEAFF. The chain employs TRBV5-8 and TRBJ1-1; 7 bases agree with TRBD1. CDR1 SGHTS and CDR2 YDEGEE come from the germline V gene. The CDR3 has 15 amino acids. V gave up 3 bases and J gave up 0 bases; unmatched junction bases: 5.

This clone was observed a few times. The rearrangement joins TRBV18 to TRBJ1-1; 7 nucleotides line up with TRBD1. Germline CDR1 KGHSH, CDR2 LQKENI. V lost 5 bases, J lost 5 bases, and 5 bases stayed unmatched. The CDR3 contains 13 residues. The CDR3 DNA sequence: TGTGCCAGCTCAGCTCCAGGGGGAACTGAAGCTTTCTTT. Protein: CASSAPGGTEAFF.

The chain has TRBV11-2 and TRBJ2-5; TRBD2 agrees at 8 bases. V shed 5 bases, J shed 3 bases, and the junction held 2 bases outside the gene matches. The CDR3 has 13 amino acids. Germline V gives CDR1 SGHAT, CDR2 FQNNGV. The CDR3 region has the DNA TGTGCCAGCAGCCGAGCGGGGGAAGAGACCCAGTACTTC. Encoded protein: CASSRAGEETQYF.

In its sample, this clone was seen a few times. The chain recombines TRBV27 with TRBJ1-2; the D gene is possibly TRBD1 (5 bases). The germline CDR1 and CDR2 sequences are MNHEY and SMNVEV (reference sequence). The V gene lost 0 bases and the J gene lost 6 bases, with 14 bases spanning the gap. The CDR3 has 15 residues. The CDR3: CASSLSVQGTHGYTF. The CDR3 coding sequence is TGTGCCAGCAGTTTATCGGTCCAGGGAACTCATGGCTACACCTTC.

The rearrangement uses TRBV6-5 and TRBJ2-7, with 10 bases matching TRBD1. Germline CDR1 is MNHEY and CDR2 is SVGAGI. The CDR3 is made up of 15 amino acids. V gave up 2 bases and J gave up 7 bases; unmatched junction bases: 8. The CDR3 nucleotides are TGTGCCAGCAGTTACCGACCGGGACAGGGGTGGGAGCAGTACTTC. This codes for CASSYRPGQGWEQYF.

The chain uses TRBV27 and TRBJ1-1, with 10 positions matching TRBD1. The CDR3 contains 13 residues. Germline V CDR1 and CDR2: MNHEY, SMNVEV (reference sequence). The trim removed 6 bases at V and 5 bases at J, leaving 3 bases unmatched. The CDR3 sequence is CASRQDRGTEAFF. As DNA, the CDR3 is TGTGCCAGCAGGCAGGACAGGGGGACTGAAGCTTTCTTT.